The rows below give T cell receptor beta chains drawn from one sample of a study of T cell responses to AZD1222 COVID-19 vaccine. The data were produced by immunoSEQ multiplex PCR, yet TCRdb's version contains in-frame clones alone and is incomplete. The sample has about 170,000 clones, 80% to 90% seen once. Sample: peripheral blood, taken 28 days after the second dose of the MenACWY control vaccine. Receptors originate from an adult who received the MenACWY meningococcal vaccine as a control. Both conserved end residues are part of each CDR3. A D gene is named only where the DNA matches it firmly. Rows may omit the clone size; those that give it use once, few, many or a size class.

v_call: TRBV24-1; j_call: TRBJ2-5; clone_size: -; d_call: TRBD1; cdr3_aa: CATSEMGQGAFKGETQYF; cdr3_nt: TGTGCCACCAGTGAGATGGGACAGGGGGCGTTTAAGGGAGAGACCCAGTACTTC
v_call: TRBV6-2/TRBV6-3; j_call: TRBJ2-1; clone_size: -; d_call: TRBD2; cdr3_aa: CASSLLGTSGSNEQFF; cdr3_nt: TGTGCCAGCAGTTTACTCGGGACTAGCGGGAGCAATGAGCAGTTCTTC
v_call: TRBV30; j_call: TRBJ2-3; clone_size: -; d_call: -; cdr3_aa: CAWSVLPAPQTDTQYF; cdr3_nt: TGTGCCTGGAGTGTACTCCCGGCACCGCAGACAGATACGCAGTATTTT
v_call: TRBV7-9; j_call: TRBJ1-1; clone_size: -; d_call: -; cdr3_aa: CASSLAGPMNTEAFF; cdr3_nt: TGTGCCAGCAGCTTAGCGGGGCCGATGAACACTGAAGCTTTCTTT
v_call: TRBV9; j_call: TRBJ1-2; clone_size: once; d_call: -; cdr3_aa: CASSVGQGGSYTF; cdr3_nt: TGTGCCAGCAGCGTTGGGCAGGGAGGGAGCTACACCTTC
v_call: TRBV27; j_call: TRBJ2-1; clone_size: once; d_call: TRBD1; cdr3_aa: CASSTGQGNNEQFF; cdr3_nt: TGTGCCAGCAGTACCGGACAGGGCAACAATGAGCAGTTCTTC
v_call: TRBV28; j_call: TRBJ2-7; clone_size: -; d_call: -; cdr3_aa: CASSLILSREQYF; cdr3_nt: TGTGCCAGCAGTTTAATACTATCCCGGGAGCAGTACTTC
v_call: TRBV5-1; j_call: TRBJ2-3; clone_size: -; d_call: TRBD2; cdr3_aa: CASSPGSGGDTQYF; cdr3_nt: TGCGCCAGCAGCCCCGGGAGCGGGGGAGATACGCAGTATTTT
v_call: TRBV5-1; j_call: TRBJ1-2; clone_size: -; d_call: -; cdr3_aa: CASSPNQGEDGYTF; cdr3_nt: TGCGCCAGCAGCCCAAACCAGGGTGAGGACGGCTACACCTTC
v_call: TRBV4-2; j_call: TRBJ1-2; clone_size: -; d_call: -; cdr3_aa: CASSQEFYRGRESYTF; cdr3_nt: TGTGCCAGCAGCCAAGAATTTTACCGAGGGCGGGAGAGCTACACCTTC
v_call: TRBV6-1; j_call: TRBJ1-6; clone_size: -; d_call: -; cdr3_aa: CASSDTGSRSPLHF; cdr3_nt: TGTGCCAGCAGTGATACAGGGTCTCGCTCACCCCTCCACTTT
v_call: TRBV28; j_call: TRBJ1-1; clone_size: -; d_call: -; cdr3_aa: CASSLPIYTEAFF; cdr3_nt: TGTGCCAGCAGTTTACCGATTTACACTGAAGCTTTCTTT
v_call: TRBV30; j_call: TRBJ1-5; clone_size: -; d_call: -; cdr3_aa: CAWSVGGGGNQPQHF; cdr3_nt: TGTGCCTGGAGTGTAGGCGGAGGGGGTAATCAGCCCCAGCATTTT
v_call: TRBV28; j_call: TRBJ2-7; clone_size: -; d_call: TRBD1; cdr3_aa: CASSSPSGTAEQYF; cdr3_nt: TGTGCCAGCAGTTCCCCATCCGGGACAGCCGAGCAGTACTTC
v_call: TRBV21-1; j_call: TRBJ1-5; clone_size: -; d_call: -; cdr3_aa: CASSKRRQPQHF; cdr3_nt: TGTGCCAGCAGCAAAAGGAGGCAGCCCCAGCATTTT
v_call: TRBV27; j_call: TRBJ2-1; clone_size: -; d_call: -; cdr3_aa: CASSLSRSSYNEQFF; cdr3_nt: TGTGCCAGCAGTTTATCGCGCAGCTCCTACAATGAGCAGTTCTTC
v_call: TRBV5-1; j_call: TRBJ1-1; clone_size: -; d_call: -; cdr3_aa: CASSPVFGEGLNTEAFF; cdr3_nt: TGCGCCAGCAGCCCCGTCTTCGGGGAGGGATTGAACACTGAAGCTTTCTTT
v_call: TRBV4-2; j_call: TRBJ2-7; clone_size: -; d_call: TRBD2; cdr3_aa: CASSRIGTSGDEQYF; cdr3_nt: TGTGCCAGCAGCCGAATCGGGACTAGCGGAGACGAGCAGTACTTC
v_call: TRBV18; j_call: TRBJ2-2; clone_size: -; d_call: TRBD1; cdr3_aa: CASSPGQGGTGELFF; cdr3_nt: TGTGCCAGCTCACCCGGACAGGGAGGAACCGGGGAGCTGTTTTTT
v_call: TRBV15; j_call: TRBJ1-4; clone_size: -; d_call: -; cdr3_aa: CATSSKRGGRVEKLFF; cdr3_nt: TGTGCCACCAGCAGCAAAAGGGGGGGCCGGGTTGAAAAACTGTTTTTT
v_call: TRBV7-9; j_call: TRBJ1-2; clone_size: -; d_call: -; cdr3_aa: CASSPNRGAGGYTF; cdr3_nt: TGTGCCAGCAGCCCCAATAGGGGCGCAGGTGGCTACACCTTC
v_call: TRBV20-1; j_call: TRBJ1-2; clone_size: -; d_call: -; cdr3_aa: CSASSGKAGYTF; cdr3_nt: TGCAGTGCTAGTTCGGGGAAAGCTGGCTACACCTTC
v_call: TRBV30; j_call: TRBJ1-2; clone_size: few; d_call: -; cdr3_aa: CAWITGYGYTF; cdr3_nt: TGTGCCTGGATAACAGGCTATGGCTACACCTTC
v_call: TRBV7-8; j_call: TRBJ1-5; clone_size: -; d_call: -; cdr3_aa: CASSLGRNQPQHF; cdr3_nt: TGTGCCAGCAGCTTGGGCCGGAATCAGCCCCAGCATTTT
v_call: TRBV24-1; j_call: TRBJ2-7; clone_size: -; d_call: -; cdr3_aa: CATSDNRDGRPYEQYF; cdr3_nt: TGTGCCACCAGTGATAACCGGGACGGCCGTCCCTACGAGCAGTACTTC
v_call: TRBV5-1; j_call: TRBJ2-1; clone_size: -; d_call: -; cdr3_aa: CASSLVVPPEQFF; cdr3_nt: TGCGCCAGCAGCTTGGTAGTCCCTCCCGAGCAGTTCTTC
v_call: TRBV12-3/TRBV12-4; j_call: TRBJ1-1; clone_size: -; d_call: -; cdr3_aa: CASSPGGGEAFF; cdr3_nt: TGTGCCAGCAGCCCAGGTGGGGGTGAAGCTTTCTTT
v_call: TRBV29-1; j_call: TRBJ2-5; clone_size: -; d_call: TRBD1; cdr3_aa: CSARQGVETQYF; cdr3_nt: TGCAGCGCTCGACAGGGGGTAGAGACCCAGTACTTC
v_call: TRBV19; j_call: TRBJ1-4; clone_size: -; d_call: -; cdr3_aa: CASSSPPYEGRPEKLFF; cdr3_nt: TGTGCCAGTAGTAGTCCCCCTTATGAGGGACGTCCGGAAAAACTGTTTTTT
v_call: TRBV21-1; j_call: TRBJ2-7; clone_size: -; d_call: -; cdr3_aa: CASSTPRRTSGIYEQYF; cdr3_nt: TGTGCCAGCAGCACCCCCCGGCGGACTAGCGGGATCTACGAGCAGTACTTC